The present T cell receptor beta chain was sequenced within a study of T-cell reconstitution after alpha-beta-depleted transplantation in children. A TCRbeta library incorporating unique molecular identifiers was prepared. MiXCR was run by TCRdb on the PCR reads, yielding one entry per CDR3 protein. The sample lists roughly 500,000 distinct CDR3 sequences, about 12% seen once, with 5% to 6% in the top ten. This clonotype was seen repeatedly, ten times or more. The material was PBMCs from the stem cell graft donor, obtained from the stem cell graft. This clonotype originated in a human donor who donated a stem cell graft to a child with combined immunodeficiency.

The CDR3 region has the DNA TGCGCCAGCAGCCCCCGGGACAGGGTGAACGGGGAGCTGTTTTTT. The encoded protein is CASSPRDRVNGELFF. V is TRBV4-3 and J is TRBJ2-2; 9 bases line up with TRBD1. J was trimmed by 7 bases and V by 4 bases; bases with no gene match: 7. The CDR3 contains 15 residues. Germline loops: CDR1 LGHNA, CDR2 YSLEER.